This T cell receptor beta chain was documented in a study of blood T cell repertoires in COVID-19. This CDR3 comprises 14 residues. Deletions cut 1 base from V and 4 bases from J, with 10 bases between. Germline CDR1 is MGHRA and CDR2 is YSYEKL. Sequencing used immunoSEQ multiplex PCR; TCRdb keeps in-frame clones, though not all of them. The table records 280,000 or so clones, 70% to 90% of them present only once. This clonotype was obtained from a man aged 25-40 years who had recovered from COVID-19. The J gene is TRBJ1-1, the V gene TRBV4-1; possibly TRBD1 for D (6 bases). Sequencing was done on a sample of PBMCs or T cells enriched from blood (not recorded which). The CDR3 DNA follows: TGCGCCAGCAGCCAAGCTCAGGGGTCCACTGAAGCTTTCTTT. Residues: CASSQAQGSTEAFF.